Listed below are T cell receptor beta chains from one sample, sequenced in a study of T cell changes during pregnancy in multiple sclerosis. Measured with immunoSEQ multiplex PCR; TCRdb has only the in-frame clones, and not every one. Among approximately 88,000 clones listed, 90% to 95% were seen once. The specimen was peripheral blood, collected in the second trimester of pregnancy. The receptors were sampled from a female donor with multiple sclerosis, enrolled in a pregnancy study. Both conserved end residues are part of each CDR3. Each record gives: D gene, clone size, V gene, J gene, CDR3 DNA, CDR3 protein. D genes are given only for firm matches. Size tells how often a clone was seen (once, few, many) or the class of an expanded clone, and some rows leave it out.

>TRBD1|-|TRBV6-5|TRBJ2-3
TGTGCCAGCAGTTACGGTCAGGGGGCGGCAGATACGCAGTATTTT
CASSYGQGAADTQYF
>TRBD1|-|TRBV27|TRBJ2-7
TGTGCCAGCAGTTTCAATAAGGGACAGGGGGCTCACGAGCAGTACTTC
CASSFNKGQGAHEQYF
>-|-|TRBV28|TRBJ2-3
TGTGCCAGCAGTTCTGAAGACAGGCCCTTTTGGCCAGATACGCAGTATTTT
CASSSEDRPFWPDTQYF
>-|-|TRBV6-1|TRBJ2-1
TGTGCCAGCAGTGGACGGTGGGTAGGGGATGAGCAGTTCTTC
CASSGRWVGDEQFF
>TRBD1|-|TRBV6-5|TRBJ1-2
TGTGCCAGCAGCCTGCAGGGGGCTGGAGGCTACACCTTC
CASSLQGAGGYTF
>TRBD1|-|TRBV11-3|TRBJ1-1
TGTGCCAGCAGCTTAGACCTCGAGCCCGGACAGGGCCATATCAACACTGAAGCTTTCTTT
CASSLDLEPGQGHINTEAFF
>-|-|TRBV11-2|TRBJ1-4
TGTGCCAGCAGTCGTAGTGAAAAACTGTTTTTT
CASSRSEKLFF
>-|few|TRBV19|TRBJ1-1
TGTGCCAGTAGTCGCCGGAGGGGTGGAGGAAGCACTGAAGCTTTCTTT
CASSRRRGGGSTEAFF
>-|-|TRBV6-1|TRBJ2-7
TGTGCCGCAGGAGGAAACTACGAGCAGTACTTC
CAAGGNYEQYF
>TRBD1|-|TRBV7-3|TRBJ2-2
TGTGCCAGCAGCCCCTCCGTGGTGGGCAGGGGGTTTTCGCTTACCGGGGAGCTGTTTTTT
CASSPSVVGRGFSLTGELFF
>-|-|TRBV5-8|TRBJ2-7
TGTGCCAGCAGCTCTACCTACGAGCAGTACTTC
CASSSTYEQYF
>TRBD1|-|TRBV19|TRBJ1-5
TGTGCCAGTGGATCCCCGGGACAGGGGGCAAGCCAGCTCATCCAGCCCCAGCATTTT
CASGSPGQGASQLIQPQHF
>-|-|TRBV6-5|TRBJ1-2
TGTGCCAGCAGTTACTCTCGGGGAGGGGGAAACTATGGCTACACCTTC
CASSYSRGGGNYGYTF
>TRBD1|-|TRBV7-9|TRBJ2-3
TGTGCCAGCAGCCTCGACAGGGCCTCCATGGATACGCAGTATTTT
CASSLDRASMDTQYF
>-|-|TRBV4-1|TRBJ1-5
TGCGCCAGCAGCCAAGGTTCAGGGCAGCCCCAGCATTTT
CASSQGSGQPQHF
>-|-|TRBV7-2|TRBJ2-7
TGTGCCAGCAGCTCGACTCCACCGGGACACCTCTCCTACGAGCAGTACTTC
CASSSTPPGHLSYEQYF
>TRBD2|-|TRBV7-8|TRBJ2-7
TGTGCCAGCAGCTCCCTACTAGCGGGAGGGAGACACGAGCAGTACTTC
CASSSLLAGGRHEQYF
>-|-|TRBV6-5|TRBJ2-7
TGTGCCAGCAGTTACGCGAGAGGGGAGCAGTACTTC
CASSYARGEQYF
>-|once|TRBV7-2|TRBJ1-6
TGTGCCAGCAGCTTAGTAGTCGCTTATAATTCACCCCTCCACTTT
CASSLVVAYNSPLHF
>-|-|TRBV4-3|TRBJ1-1
TGCGCCAGCAGCCAAGCCCTCAGGGGCACTGAAGCTTTCTTT
CASSQALRGTEAFF
>-|-|TRBV27|TRBJ2-7
TGTGCCAGCAGTAACCGGGACAAGGGTTACGAGCAGTACTTC
CASSNRDKGYEQYF
>TRBD2|-|TRBV15|TRBJ2-4
TGTGCCACCAGCAGGGGGGGGTTTGGTGGCCAAAACATTCAGTACTTC
CATSRGGFGGQNIQYF
>-|-|TRBV30|TRBJ1-4
TGTGCCTGGAGTGTACGGGGAGGTTTTCTTTCTAATGAAAAACTGTTTTTT
CAWSVRGGFLSNEKLFF
>-|-|TRBV4-1|TRBJ2-7
TGCGCCAGCAGCCAAGAGGGCTACAGGGCGGCCGGAACCTACGAGCAGTACTTC
CASSQEGYRAAGTYEQYF
>TRBD2|-|TRBV13|TRBJ2-7
TGTGCCAGCAGCTCACCTAGCGGGAGTGGCTACGAGCAGTACTTC
CASSSPSGSGYEQYF
>TRBD2|-|TRBV5-4|TRBJ2-1
TGTGCCAGCTTAAGCGGGATCGGGTTGGACAATGAGCAGTTCTTC
CASLSGIGLDNEQFF
>-|-|TRBV16|TRBJ2-3
TGTGCCAGCAGCCAATCTATGCAGACAGATACGCAGTATTTT
CASSQSMQTDTQYF
>TRBD1|-|TRBV5-1|TRBJ1-2
TGCGCCAGCAGCTTGGAGGGACAGTCTGGGAACTATGGCTACACCTTC
CASSLEGQSGNYGYTF
>-|-|TRBV10-1|TRBJ2-1
TGCGCCAGCAGTTCCGACAGGACGTACAATGAGCAGTTCTTC
CASSSDRTYNEQFF
>TRBD1|-|TRBV2|TRBJ1-5
TGTGCCAGCAGTGCGACAGGGGTAAATCAGCCCCAGCATTTT
CASSATGVNQPQHF
>-|-|TRBV30|TRBJ2-3
TGTGCCTGGCAAACTAGCCGGGTCACAGATACGCAGTATTTT
CAWQTSRVTDTQYF
>TRBD1|-|TRBV5-1|TRBJ1-1
TGCGCCAGCAGCTGGGGGACCGGACAGGGGAGCACTGAAGCTTTCTTT
CASSWGTGQGSTEAFF
>-|-|TRBV30|TRBJ1-1
TGTGCCTGGAGTGTAGGGCCAGGGCGAAGAACTGAAGCTTTCTTT
CAWSVGPGRRTEAFF
>TRBD1|-|TRBV30|TRBJ2-1
TGTGCCTGGCAACTGCCCCGGGACAGGGGCTACAATGAGCAGTTCTTC
CAWQLPRDRGYNEQFF
>TRBD2|once|TRBV6-6|TRBJ2-7
TGTGCCAGCAGTTCCTTAGCGGGTTACGAGCAGTACTTC
CASSSLAGYEQYF
>-|-|TRBV9|TRBJ2-1
TGTGCCAGCAGCGCCTCTGTCGGCTACAATGAGCAGTTCTTC
CASSASVGYNEQFF
>-|-|TRBV5-1|TRBJ2-5
TGCGCCAGCAGTCAGGGCCAAGAGACCCAGTACTTC
CASSQGQETQYF
>TRBD2|-|TRBV30|TRBJ2-7
TGTGCCTGGAGCGGGGGTAGCGGGAGGTTATACGAGCAGTACTTC
CAWSGGSGRLYEQYF
>-|-|TRBV19|TRBJ2-7
TGTGCCAGTAGTAAGGGAGAAAGGGTGTACGAGCAGTACTTC
CASSKGERVYEQYF
>TRBD1|-|TRBV10-3|TRBJ1-1
TGTGCCATCAGCGACAGGGATGGCAACACTGAAGCTTTCTTT
CAISDRDGNTEAFF
>TRBD2|-|TRBV27|TRBJ2-1
TGTGCCAGCAGTCTAGGACTAGTCGGCAATGAGCAGTTCTTC
CASSLGLVGNEQFF
>TRBD2|-|TRBV9|TRBJ2-5
TGTGCCAGCAGCCTAGGGGGACTAGCGGGACAAGAGACCCAGTACTTC
CASSLGGLAGQETQYF
>-|-|TRBV4-2|TRBJ2-1
TGTGCCAGCAGCCAACGCCCTAAAACCGTGTTGAGAAATGAGCAGTTCTTC
CASSQRPKTVLRNEQFF
>TRBD2|once|TRBV19|TRBJ2-7
TGTGCCAGTAGTATAACGGGAGGGCTCAACGAGCAGTACTTC
CASSITGGLNEQYF
>TRBD2|-|TRBV5-6|TRBJ2-2
TGTGCCAGCAGCTTGCTAGCGGGAGAAGGCGGGGAGCTGTTTTTT
CASSLLAGEGGELFF
>TRBD2|-|TRBV11-3|TRBJ2-3
TGTGCCAGCAGCCCCGAATCCCGGACTAGCGGCACCACAGATACGCAGTATTTT
CASSPESRTSGTTDTQYF
>TRBD2|-|TRBV27|TRBJ2-2
TGTGCCAGCAGTTTAGCATCTCGGGGCGCGGGAGGGTACACCGGGGAGCTGTTTTTT
CASSLASRGAGGYTGELFF
>-|-|TRBV15|TRBJ2-7
TGTGCCACCAGCAGAGGTAGCGGAGGGGCCTACGAGCAGTACTTC
CATSRGSGGAYEQYF
>TRBD2|-|TRBV5-1|TRBJ2-2
TGCGCCAGCAGCATAGCGGGAGGGCTTATCGGGGAGCTGTTTTTT
CASSIAGGLIGELFF
>TRBD2|-|TRBV5-1|TRBJ2-3
TGCGCCAGCAGCGGCCTAGCGGGAGGCACAGATACGCAGTATTTT
CASSGLAGGTDTQYF
>-|-|TRBV12-5|TRBJ2-3
TGTGCTAGTGGTTTGGAACAGGTGGTCGCAGATACGCAGTATTTT
CASGLEQVVADTQYF
>TRBD1|-|TRBV7-2|TRBJ1-1
TGTGCCAGCAGCACCGGACAGGGCTGGAACACTGAAGCTTTCTTT
CASSTGQGWNTEAFF
>TRBD2|-|TRBV28|TRBJ2-7
TGTGCCAGCAGTTGGAGCGGGAGCTACGAGCAGTACTTC
CASSWSGSYEQYF